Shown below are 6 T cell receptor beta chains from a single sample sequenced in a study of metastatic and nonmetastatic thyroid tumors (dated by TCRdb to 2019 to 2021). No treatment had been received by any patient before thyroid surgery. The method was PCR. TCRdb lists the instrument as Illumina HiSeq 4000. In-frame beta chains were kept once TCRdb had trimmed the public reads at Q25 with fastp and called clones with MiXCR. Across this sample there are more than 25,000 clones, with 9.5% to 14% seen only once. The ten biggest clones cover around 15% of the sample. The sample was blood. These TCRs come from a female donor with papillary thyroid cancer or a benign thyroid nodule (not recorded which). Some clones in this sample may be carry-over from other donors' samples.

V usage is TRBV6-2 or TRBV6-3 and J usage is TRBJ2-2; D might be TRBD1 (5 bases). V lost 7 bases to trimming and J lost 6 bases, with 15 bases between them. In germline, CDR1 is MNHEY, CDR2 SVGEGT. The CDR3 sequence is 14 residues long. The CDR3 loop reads CASKLCETAGELFF. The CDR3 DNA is TGTGCCAGCAAGCTCTGCGAGACAGCCGGGGAGCTGTTTTTT.

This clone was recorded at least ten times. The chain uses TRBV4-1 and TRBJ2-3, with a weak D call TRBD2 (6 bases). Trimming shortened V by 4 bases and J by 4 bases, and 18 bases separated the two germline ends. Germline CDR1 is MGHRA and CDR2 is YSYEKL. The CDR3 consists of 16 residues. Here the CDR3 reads CASSRHGLTPPDTQYF. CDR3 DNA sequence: TGCGCCAGCAGCCGACACGGACTAACGCCACCAGATACGCAGTATTTT.

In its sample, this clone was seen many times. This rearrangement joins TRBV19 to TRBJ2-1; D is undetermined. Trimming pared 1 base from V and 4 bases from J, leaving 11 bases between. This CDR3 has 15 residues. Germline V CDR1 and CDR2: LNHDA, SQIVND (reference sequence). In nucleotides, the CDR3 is TGTGCCAGTAGTATAGCAGGCAGCGCATACAATGAGCAGTTCTTC. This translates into CASSIAGSAYNEQFF.

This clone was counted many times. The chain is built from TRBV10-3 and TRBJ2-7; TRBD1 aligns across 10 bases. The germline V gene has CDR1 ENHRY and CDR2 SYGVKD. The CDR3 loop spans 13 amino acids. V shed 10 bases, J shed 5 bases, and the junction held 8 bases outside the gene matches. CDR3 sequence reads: CATAGTGVNEQYF. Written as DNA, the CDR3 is TGTGCCACCGCCGGGACAGGGGTTAACGAGCAGTACTTC.

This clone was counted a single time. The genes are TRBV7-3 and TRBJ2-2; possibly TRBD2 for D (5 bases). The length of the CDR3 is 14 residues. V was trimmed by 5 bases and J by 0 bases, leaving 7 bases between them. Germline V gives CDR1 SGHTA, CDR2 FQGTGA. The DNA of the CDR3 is TGTGCCAGCAGCCGGGGAGCGAACACCGGGGAGCTGTTTTTT. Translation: CASSRGANTGELFF. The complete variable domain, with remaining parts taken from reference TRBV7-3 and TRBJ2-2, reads GAGVSQTPSNKVTEKGKYVELRCDPISGHTALYWYRQSLGQGPEFLIYFQGTGAADDSGLPNDRFFAVRPEGSVSTLKIQRTERGDSAVYLCASSRGANTGELFFGEGSRLTVL.

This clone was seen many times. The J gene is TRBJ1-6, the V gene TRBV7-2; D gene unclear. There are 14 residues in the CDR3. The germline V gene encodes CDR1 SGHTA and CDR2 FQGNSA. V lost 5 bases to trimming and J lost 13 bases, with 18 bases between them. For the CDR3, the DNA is TGTGCCAGCAGCCCAAGCCGGGAGGCAAGGCCCCTCCACTTT. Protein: CASSPSREARPLHF. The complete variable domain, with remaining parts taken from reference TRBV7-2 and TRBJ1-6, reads GAGVSQSPSNKVTEKGKDVELRCDPISGHTALYWYRQSLGQGLEFLIYFQGNSAPDKSGLPSDRFSAERTGGSVSTLTIQRTQQEDSAVYLCASSPSREARPLHFGNGTRLTVT.